A selection of T cell receptor beta chains follows, all from one sample in a study of blood T cell repertoires in COVID-19. The table came from immunoSEQ multiplex PCR; TCRdb's copy has only in-frame clones and leaves some out. In the table there are approximately 40,000 clones, around 87% of which are singletons. Sequenced: peripheral blood. These receptors were taken from a man aged 35 to 55 with COVID-19, enrolled during active disease. The CDR3 runs from the conserved cysteine through the conserved F or W. The D gene is left open where the match is weak. Clone size, where shown, is once, few, many, or a class for clones that have expanded.

V gene	clone size	D gene	J gene	CDR3 protein	CDR3 DNA
TRBV30	NA	TRBD1	TRBJ1-5	CAWSGGLDQPQHF	TGTGCCTGGTCAGGGGGGCTTGATCAGCCCCAGCATTTT
TRBV25-1	once	NA	TRBJ1-2	CASSVDDGDGYTF	TGTGCCAGCAGTGTAGACGATGGAGATGGCTACACCTTC
TRBV7-9	NA	NA	TRBJ2-7	CASQDTSYEQYF	TGTGCCAGCCAGGACACCTCCTACGAGCAGTACTTC
TRBV14	few	NA	TRBJ2-1	CASSQDFGEGGRYNEQFF	TGTGCCAGCAGCCAAGATTTCGGGGAGGGGGGCCGTTACAATGAGCAGTTCTTC
TRBV10-3	NA	TRBD1	TRBJ1-5	CAISGTDGQPQHF	TGTGCCATCAGCGGGACAGATGGGCAGCCCCAGCATTTT
TRBV11-2	NA	NA	TRBJ2-5	CASSSYTGQETQYF	TGTGCCAGCAGCTCCTACACGGGCCAAGAGACCCAGTACTTC
TRBV7-8	NA	NA	TRBJ2-7	CASSRGGRDRDYPIYEQYF	TGTGCCAGCAGCAGAGGGGGGCGGGACCGGGACTATCCGATTTACGAGCAGTACTTC
TRBV25-1	NA	NA	TRBJ2-7	CASSDRSTQYF	TGTGCCAGCAGTGACAGGTCTACGCAGTACTTC
TRBV14	NA	TRBD1	TRBJ1-6	CASSGGQGNSPLHF	TGTGCCAGCAGCGGGGGACAGGGCAATTCACCCCTCCACTTT
TRBV4-1	few	TRBD1	TRBJ2-5	CASSPPGQGGETQYF	TGCGCCAGCAGCCCACCGGGACAGGGGGGGGAGACCCAGTACTTC
TRBV27	NA	TRBD1	TRBJ2-5	CASSKGAKGTQYF	TGTGCCAGCAGTAAGGGGGCGAAAGGGACCCAGTACTTC
TRBV28	once	NA	TRBJ2-3	CASSLSGVNTDTQYF	TGTGCCAGCAGTTTATCCGGGGTAAACACAGATACGCAGTATTTT
TRBV28	NA	NA	TRBJ1-6	CASTPESFHNSPLHF	TGTGCCAGCACACCGGAGAGCTTCCATAATTCACCCCTCCACTTT
TRBV30	NA	TRBD1	TRBJ2-1	CAWRVGQGAGNEQFF	TGTGCCTGGAGAGTAGGACAGGGGGCGGGAAATGAGCAGTTCTTC
TRBV19	NA	TRBD2	TRBJ2-3	CASSIGGVGADTQYF	TGTGCCAGTAGTATTGGGGGGGTGGGTGCAGATACGCAGTATTTT
TRBV7-2	NA	TRBD1	TRBJ2-3	CASSLDRPVVSTDTQYF	TGTGCCAGCAGCTTGGACAGGCCGGTGGTGAGCACAGATACGCAGTATTTT
TRBV4-1	NA	NA	TRBJ1-1	CASSQLRGQNTEAFF	TGCGCCAGCAGCCAGTTAAGGGGACAGAACACTGAAGCTTTCTTT
TRBV14	NA	TRBD1	TRBJ1-3	CASSLGQVRSGNTIYF	TGTGCCAGCAGCCTGGGACAGGTCCGCTCTGGAAACACCATATATTTT
TRBV4-1	NA	TRBD2	TRBJ2-2	CASSSTGGSSLSGRGNTGELFF	TGCGCCAGCAGCTCTACTGGGGGGAGCTCTTTGAGCGGGAGGGGGAACACCGGGGAGCTGTTTTTT
TRBV2	few	NA	TRBJ2-7	CASTSSGMSTYEQYF	TGTGCCAGCACCAGTTCCGGGATGAGCACCTACGAGCAGTACTTC
TRBV5-1	NA	NA	TRBJ2-5	CASSLGPHGAETQYF	TGCGCCAGCAGCTTGGGACCCCATGGGGCGGAGACCCAGTACTTC
TRBV6-5	once	TRBD2	TRBJ2-1	CASRSGSRGNEQFF	TGTGCCAGCAGAAGCGGGAGTAGGGGCAATGAGCAGTTCTTC
TRBV28	NA	TRBD2	TRBJ2-1	CASSPPQGSGRAGFNEQFF	TGTGCCAGCAGTCCGCCCCAGGGTAGCGGGAGGGCAGGGTTTAATGAGCAGTTCTTC
TRBV11-3	NA	TRBD2	TRBJ2-5	CASSTGLAPYQETQYF	TGTGCCAGCAGTACGGGACTAGCCCCGTACCAAGAGACCCAGTACTTC
TRBV6-5	NA	TRBD2	TRBJ2-7	CASSQAGVLYEQYF	TGTGCCAGCAGCCAAGCGGGGGTGCTGTACGAGCAGTACTTC
TRBV11-3	few	TRBD1	TRBJ2-7	CASSLSTGAHEQYF	TGTGCCAGCAGCTTATCGACAGGGGCCCACGAGCAGTACTTC
TRBV11-2	NA	NA	TRBJ1-3	CASSLERYGNTIYF	TGTGCCAGCAGCTTAGAACGGTACGGAAACACCATATATTTT
TRBV29-1	NA	NA	TRBJ1-2	CSAEGWGDLGYTF	TGCAGCGCTGAGGGGTGGGGCGATCTTGGCTACACCTTC
TRBV3-1/TRBV3-2	NA	TRBD1	TRBJ1-1	CASSQGGRGPYTEAFF	TGTGCCAGCAGCCAAGGGGGCAGGGGGCCGTACACTGAAGCTTTCTTT
TRBV24-1	NA	TRBD2	TRBJ2-5	CATSDSLGLAGETQYF	TGTGCCACCAGTGACTCCCTGGGACTAGCGGGTGAGACCCAGTACTTC
TRBV30	NA	NA	TRBJ1-2	CAWSLNQGNYGYTF	TGTGCCTGGAGTCTCAACCAGGGGAACTATGGCTACACCTTC
TRBV6-5	NA	NA	TRBJ1-2	CASSPRGPGFNGYTF	TGTGCCAGCAGTCCCCGGGGTCCGGGTTTCAATGGCTACACCTTC
TRBV19	few	TRBD1	TRBJ2-7	CASSMSSPWTGGSYEQYF	TGTGCCAGTAGTATGAGCTCCCCTTGGACAGGGGGTTCCTACGAGCAGTACTTC
TRBV5-1	NA	TRBD1	TRBJ1-2	CASSFQDRDGYTF	TGCGCCAGCAGCTTCCAGGACAGGGATGGCTACACCTTC
TRBV2	once	TRBD1	TRBJ1-2	CASSRTGDNGYTF	TGTGCCAGCAGTAGGACAGGGGATAATGGCTACACCTTC